This T cell receptor beta chain appears in the sequencing data of a study of blood T cell repertoires in COVID-19. The wider study: Acute and convalescent COVID-19 specimens originated in the United States, Italy and Spain. The cDNA or gDNA used as material had been derived from T cells, B-cell-depleted T cells, or PBMCs.

In germline, CDR1 is SGHKS, CDR2 YYEKEE (reference sequence). Trimming took 4 bases from V and 6 from J; bases not matched to a gene: 13. The CDR3 runs 15 residues. Sequenced by immunoSEQ multiplex PCR; TCRdb stores in-frame clones only, minus some. The table has around 250,000 clones, approximately 89% seen once. The sequence came from a man aged 35 to 55 with active or convalescent COVID-19. What was sequenced was peripheral blood. This chain joins TRBV5-5 and TRBJ2-7; TRBD1 matches at 7 bases. DNA for the CDR3: TGTGCCAGCAGCCCTTTAAGGACAGGCTCGTCCGAGCAGTACTTC. It specifies CASSPLRTGSSEQYF.